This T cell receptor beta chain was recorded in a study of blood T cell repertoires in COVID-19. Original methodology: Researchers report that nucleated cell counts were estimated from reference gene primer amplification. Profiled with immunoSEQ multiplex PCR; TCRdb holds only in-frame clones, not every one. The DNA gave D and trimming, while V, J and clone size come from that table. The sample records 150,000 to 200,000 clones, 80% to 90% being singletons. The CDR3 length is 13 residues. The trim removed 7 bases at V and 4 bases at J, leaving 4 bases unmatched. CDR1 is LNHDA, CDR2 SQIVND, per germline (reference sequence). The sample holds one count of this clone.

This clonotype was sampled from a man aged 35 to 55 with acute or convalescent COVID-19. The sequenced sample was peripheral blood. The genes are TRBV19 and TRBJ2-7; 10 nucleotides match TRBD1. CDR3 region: CASNPGQGYEQYF. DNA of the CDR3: TGTGCCAGTAATCCGGGACAGGGGTACGAGCAGTACTTC.